This T cell receptor (beta chain) was identified during a study of regulatory T cells in long-lasting Graves disease (dated by TCRdb to the early 2020s). A note on the overall study: Newly diagnosed Graves' disease patients had taken antithyroid drugs for less than 3 months. The study took place in China and was registered as a clinical trial. Persistent Graves' disease patients were compared with newly diagnosed Graves' disease patients by peripheral blood TCR sequencing and RNA sequencing. TCR sequencing covered around 13 persistent and 20 or so newly diagnosed Graves' disease patients, some 33 samples in total.

Points on this clonotype: Its antigen specificity is not known. Qualities for individual bases were not recorded, and no much larger clone is one base off.

Library preparation was by multiplex PCR. Sequencing used an Illumina HiSeq 4000. To build TCR beta libraries, CDR3 regions were amplified by Arm-PCR using iRepertoire HTBI primers. PCR products were gel purified before sequencing. From the authors' description of their analysis: Gene usage analysis of CDR3 amino acid clonotypes relied on the approximately 62 TRBV and about 15 TRBJ segments identified across samples. Filtered high-quality paired reads were merged into contigs using COPE and FqMerger. BLAST was used to align contigs to IMGT TRBV, TRBD and TRBJ reference genes, with CDR3 defined following IMGT. Clonotypes above 0.1% frequency were classified as highly expanded clones. Shannon entropy was used to measure repertoire diversity, and the Gini coefficient was used to measure V-J evenness. Clonotypes shared by more than one individual were considered public. The public reads were quality trimmed at Q25 with fastp and then assembled into clones with MiXCR by TCRdb, keeping productive beta chains. Rows are combined by CDR3 protein, so each entry shows the most common genes and DNA. The V and J calls, along with clone size, are taken from TCRdb and not from the paper's own processing. For this sample there are roughly 560,000 distinct CDR3 sequences; 15% to 20% appear just once. The leading ten clones occupy roughly 25% of the sample.

This specimen's time point label, interpreted: newly diagnosed GD, antithyroid drugs for less than 3 months. For both TCR sequencing and RNA sequencing, RNA was extracted from PBMCs in TRIzol. Graves' disease was diagnosed according to American Thyroid Association guidelines. Patients were recruited from an endocrinology department in Xi'an, China. From each patient, 7.5 to 10 milliliters of peripheral blood was collected into an EDTA anticoagulant tube. PBMCs were isolated by Ficoll Paque Plus density gradient separation without further T cell sorting. An Agilent 2100 Bioanalyzer and agarose gel were used to assess RNA quality, and a NanoDrop 2000 was used to measure RNA concentration. The CDR3, cysteine through phenylalanine, is 11 amino acids long. Only the CDR3 region is kept as DNA, spanning 33 bases read in frame from base 1. Trimming takes 3 bases from V and 7 bases from J, and the germline ends sit 10 bases apart. Reading the germline V gene (reference sequence) gives CDR1 DFQATT and CDR2 SNEGSKA.

The paper as a whole reports these results and caveats: Preferential use of TRBV28, TRBJ1-2 and TRBJ2-5 was observed in persistent disease, whereas TRBV20-1 and TRBJ2-1 were favored in newly diagnosed disease. Sequencing and analysis were limited to the TCR beta chain. Peripheral blood alone was examined, since thyroid tissue, which constituted the primary lesion, could not be accessed. Persistent Graves' disease patients showed lower TCR Shannon entropy and fewer highly expanded clones than newly diagnosed patients, suggesting clonal expansion. As a limitation, the authors acknowledged that the small sample size may reduce accuracy. A larger number of public clonotypes was shared among persistent patients (around 3,000) than among newly diagnosed patients (roughly 930).

The same sample was also studied in work on T cells in Graves' hyperthyroidism and ophthalmopathy. As that second study puts it: A patient counted as having stable Graves' hyperthyroidism if no progression to ophthalmopathy occurred over 18 months of follow-up. Hyperthyroidism patients were newly diagnosed, with disease duration under 2 months, and aged 18 to 65 years. Patients with uncontrolled infections, other autoimmune diseases, pregnancy or lactation were excluded. Diagnoses were established on the basis of clinical symptoms, serum thyroxine and TRAb, thyroid ultrasound, and orbital computed tomography. For the first round of RT-PCR on the TCR CDR3, the HTBI primer set was used together with the Qiagen OneStep RT-PCR kit. Blood samples also contained most of the expanded thyroid clonotypes (frequency above 0.001), which suggests that blood repertoires may reflect thyroid immune responses. A model built on a 13 V-J signature distinguished ophthalmopathy from stable hyperthyroidism, reaching around 88% sensitivity and about 81% specificity in cross-validation and 80%/75% in testing. In validation, progression to ophthalmopathy was predicted by the model with 70% to 71% sensitivity and just over 72% specificity, a median of approximately 7.1 months before onset. To identify distinguishing TCR V-J signatures, a discovery cohort of some 100 patients was used, comprising 43 with Graves' ophthalmopathy and some 60 with stable Graves' hyperthyroidism. Prospective prediction of ophthalmopathy was tested in an independent validation cohort consisting of about 20 hyperthyroidism patients and about 17 patients who later progressed to ophthalmopathy. For training and testing, the 110 or so patients in the discovery cohort were randomly divided in a 7:3 ratio. In several Graves' hyperthyroidism patients, the study also compared T-cell repertoires from thyroid tissue with T-cell repertoires from blood. After sampling, hyperthyroidism patients received methimazole starting at 30 mg daily, and ophthalmopathy patients received high-dose intravenous methylprednisolone. A second multiplex PCR round built the libraries, followed by size selection and purification. The libraries were sequenced on an Illumina HiSeq2000 using paired-end 100 bp reads. SOAPnuke was used to process the raw data, removing reads that contained adapters or uncalled bases, had a mean Phred below 15, or lacked an exact match to the constant primer or identifier. High-quality paired reads were merged using COPE v1.2.5, and each unique nucleotide sequence was defined as a clonotype. MiTCR v1.1 was used to align clonotypes to the IMGT TRBV, TRBD and TRBJ reference segments. Only V-J combinations with frequency above 0.0001, covering 99.2% of repertoires, were analysed. The TCS score was defined as F50 (clonal expansion) divided by E x V (chaos), with BLOSUM62-based TCRdist calculated between CDR3 peptides within each V-J. Welch's t-statistics and random forest reduced some 510 V-J features to about 12, which were used in a naive Bayes classifier (R e1071). Sample size was not statistically predetermined, and investigators were not blinded to group allocation. The paper reports TCR Vbeta CDR3 sequencing of some 140 peripheral blood samples: 40 to 45 ophthalmopathy, fewer than 80 hyperthyroidism and some 17 progressor patients.

The sample was peripheral blood mononuclear cells (PBMCs), taken at new diagnosis, from a patient treated with antithyroid drugs. The clonotype comes from a woman aged 35-60 years with Graves disease. Donor details come from another sample of the same person, matched by shared clones. The chain couples TRBV20-1 to TRBJ2-7; TRBD1 is possibly the D segment (5 matching bases). The DNA reads TGCAGTGCTAGTAAAGGGGTTGAGCAGTACTTC. It specifies CSASKGVEQYF.